This T cell receptor (beta chain) emerged from a study of shared clonotypes between healthy human individuals. The authors loaded roughly 200 ng DNA, around 30,000 T cell genomes, into sorted-subset replicate PCRs. Assay used: immunoSEQ multiplex PCR; TCRdb lists only in-frame clones, some missing. Counted here are 550,000 to 700,000 clones, approximately 73% occurring once; the ten biggest clones make up 1.5% to 2%. Comment on this clone: No antigen is known for it.

Study conclusions and caveats: The study's rarefaction showed incomplete sorted-subset sequencing despite large depth.

The CDR3 loop spans 16 amino acids. J lost 7 bases, V lost 1 base, and 5 bases had no gene match. The germline V gene has CDR1 MGHRA and CDR2 YSYEKL. The sequence derives from a woman in her twenties or thirties in good health. J is TRBJ2-1 and V is TRBV4-1; 12 nucleotides match TRBD2. Sequences were obtained from memory CD4+ T cells sorted from blood. Subset indicated: CD45RA-negative fraction. CDR3: CASSQGRTSGINEQFF. CDR3 nucleotides: TGCGCCAGCAGCCAAGGAAGGACTAGCGGGATAAATGAGCAGTTCTTC.